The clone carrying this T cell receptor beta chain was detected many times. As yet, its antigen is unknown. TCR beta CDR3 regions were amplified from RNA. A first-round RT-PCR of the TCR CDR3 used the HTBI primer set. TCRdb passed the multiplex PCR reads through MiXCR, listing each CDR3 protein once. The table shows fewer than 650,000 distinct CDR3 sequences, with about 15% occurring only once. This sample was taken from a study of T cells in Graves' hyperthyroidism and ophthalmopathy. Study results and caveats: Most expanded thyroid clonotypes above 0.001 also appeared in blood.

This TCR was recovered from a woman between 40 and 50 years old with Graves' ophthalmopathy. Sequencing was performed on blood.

The CDR3 sequence: CASRRGPNTEAFF. The CDR3 nucleotides are TGTGCCAGCAGGCGCGGGCCTAACACTGAAGCTTTCTTT. This chain links TRBV28 with TRBJ1-1; D call uncertain. Trimming took 6 bases from V and 2 from J, leaving 10 bases between them. There are 13 residues in the CDR3. Germline CDR1 reads MDHEN; CDR2 reads SYDVKM.